These T cell receptor beta chains were read from a single sample in a study of T cell responses to AZD1222 COVID-19 vaccine. Clones were read by immunoSEQ multiplex PCR, and TCRdb kept only the in-frame ones, dropping some. Here the sample spans 100,000 to 150,000 clones, roughly 90% being singletons. Specimen: peripheral blood, collected on day 0 of AZD1222 vaccination. These receptors were collected from an adult in good health. Both conserved end residues are part of each CDR3. The D gene is left open where the match is weak. Rows may omit the clone size; those that give it use once, few, many or a size class.

TRBV20-1	.	TRBD1	TRBJ1-2	CSASPTGINGYTF	TGCAGTGCTAGTCCGACAGGGATTAATGGCTACACCTTC
TRBV6-5	.	TRBD2	TRBJ2-3	CASQPAGRTDTQYF	TGTGCCAGCCAACCAGCGGGAAGGACAGATACGCAGTATTTT
TRBV13	.	TRBD2	TRBJ2-5	CASSSRLAGVRETQYF	TGTGCCAGCAGCTCCCGACTAGCGGGAGTCCGGGAGACCCAGTACTTC
TRBV4-1	.	TRBD2	TRBJ2-3	CASSPRGGRTDTQYF	TGCGCCAGCAGCCCCCGCGGCGGGAGGACAGATACGCAGTATTTT
TRBV15	.	TRBD2	TRBJ2-1	CATSTSGLGLAGGLWNEQFF	TGTGCCACCAGCACATCGGGGTTGGGACTAGCGGGAGGGCTGTGGAATGAGCAGTTCTTC
TRBV5-6	.	.	TRBJ2-5	CASSLGGRETQYF	TGTGCCAGCAGCTTGGGGGGCCGGGAGACCCAGTACTTC
TRBV4-2	once	TRBD2	TRBJ2-2	CASSQEATSGRELFF	TGTGCCAGCAGCCAAGAGGCGACTAGCGGGAGGGAGCTGTTTTTT
TRBV5-8	.	.	TRBJ1-3	CASSWGRYSGNTIYF	TGTGCCAGCAGCTGGGGGAGGTACTCTGGAAACACCATATATTTT
TRBV10-3	.	TRBD2	TRBJ2-7	CAISRLAGGPGYEQYF	TGTGCCATCAGCCGACTAGCGGGAGGGCCGGGCTACGAGCAGTACTTC
TRBV18	.	TRBD1	TRBJ2-2	CASSRPGTATGELFF	TGTGCCAGCTCACGACCCGGGACAGCGACCGGGGAGCTGTTTTTT
TRBV5-6	.	TRBD1	TRBJ2-5	CASSFSGGGETQYF	TGTGCCAGCAGCTTTTCAGGGGGTGGGGAGACCCAGTACTTC
TRBV10-3	.	TRBD1	TRBJ1-2	CAISETGLGYGYTF	TGTGCCATCAGCGAGACAGGGTTAGGCTATGGCTACACCTTC
TRBV11-2	.	.	TRBJ2-5	CASSLFRETQYF	TGTGCCAGCAGCTTATTCCGGGAGACCCAGTACTTC
TRBV7-7	.	.	TRBJ1-5	CASSLAGRGVNQPQHF	TGTGCCAGCAGCTTAGCGGGACGGGGAGTCAATCAGCCCCAGCATTTT